This TCR beta chain was documented in a study of cytomegalovirus exposure and HLA in healthy donors. The germline gives CDR1 SNHLY, CDR2 FYNNEI. The V and J ends lost 8 bases and 2 bases, in that order; junction bases with no gene match: 8. The CDR3 has 14 amino acids. PCR involved 60 Vbeta and 13 Jbeta primers. The repertoire was sequenced with immunoSEQ multiplex PCR; TCRdb's copy has only in-frame clones and lacks some. The table shows under 150,000 clones, with 75% to 90% occurring only once. Notes on the study in general: According to an earlier analysis, most TCR beta V segments yielded productive rearrangements about 90% or about 30% of the time. Later work found that TCR association rates differed between HLA loci; DRB1 had the most and HLA-C the fewest. CMV serostatus was the sole immune exposure information available. An analysis was carried out at a later point. It showed that HLA-associated TCR beta chains were more clonally expanded than equally common non-associated chains.

About this clone itself: Its antigen is as yet unknown.

The source is a woman aged 40 to 49 in good health and CMV-seronegative. Sequencing was done on a sample of PBMCs. The chain joins TRBV2 to TRBJ2-7, with 8 bases lining up with TRBD2. CDR3 nucleotides: TGTGCCAGCCTGAGGGAAGCGGGGGCCTACGAGCAGTACTTC. Amino acid sequence: CASLREAGAYEQYF.